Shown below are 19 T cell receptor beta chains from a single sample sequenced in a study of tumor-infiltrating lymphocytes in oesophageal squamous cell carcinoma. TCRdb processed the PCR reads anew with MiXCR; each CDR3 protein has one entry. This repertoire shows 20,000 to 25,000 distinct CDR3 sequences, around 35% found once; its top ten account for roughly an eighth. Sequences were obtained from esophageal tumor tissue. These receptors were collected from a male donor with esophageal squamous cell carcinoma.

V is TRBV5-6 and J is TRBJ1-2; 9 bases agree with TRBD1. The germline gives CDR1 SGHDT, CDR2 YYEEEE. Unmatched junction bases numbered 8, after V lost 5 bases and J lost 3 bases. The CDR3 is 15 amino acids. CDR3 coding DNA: TGTGCCAGCAGGTTAGGACAGGGGAGAGACTATGGCTACACCTTC. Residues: CASRLGQGRDYGYTF.

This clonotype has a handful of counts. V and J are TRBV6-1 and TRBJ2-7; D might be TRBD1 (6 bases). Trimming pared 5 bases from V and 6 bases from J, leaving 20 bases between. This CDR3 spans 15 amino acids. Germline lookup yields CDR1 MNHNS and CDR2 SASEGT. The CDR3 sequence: CASSYTALRGSEQYF. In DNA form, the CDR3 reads TGTGCCAGCAGTTACACGGCCCTCAGGGGTAGCGAGCAGTACTTC.

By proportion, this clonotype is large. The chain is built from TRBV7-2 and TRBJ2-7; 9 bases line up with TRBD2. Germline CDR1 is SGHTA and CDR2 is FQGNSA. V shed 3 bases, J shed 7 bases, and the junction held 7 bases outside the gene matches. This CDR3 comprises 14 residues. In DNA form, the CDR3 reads TGTGCCAGCAGCTTCCTAGCGGGATCGAGGGAGCAGTACTTC. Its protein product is CASSFLAGSREQYF.

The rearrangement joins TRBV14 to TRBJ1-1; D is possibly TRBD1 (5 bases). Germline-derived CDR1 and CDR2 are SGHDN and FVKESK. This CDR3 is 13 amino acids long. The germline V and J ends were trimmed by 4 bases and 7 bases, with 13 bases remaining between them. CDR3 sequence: CASSLQRQGEAFF. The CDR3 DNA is TGTGCCAGCAGCCTCCAGCGTCAGGGTGAAGCTTTCTTT.

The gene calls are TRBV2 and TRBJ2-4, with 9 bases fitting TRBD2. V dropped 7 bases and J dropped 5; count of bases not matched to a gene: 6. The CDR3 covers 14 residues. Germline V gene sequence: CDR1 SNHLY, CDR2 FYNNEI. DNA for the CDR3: TGTGCCAGCACCTCGACTAGCGGACAAAACATTCAGTACTTC. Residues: CASTSTSGQNIQYF.

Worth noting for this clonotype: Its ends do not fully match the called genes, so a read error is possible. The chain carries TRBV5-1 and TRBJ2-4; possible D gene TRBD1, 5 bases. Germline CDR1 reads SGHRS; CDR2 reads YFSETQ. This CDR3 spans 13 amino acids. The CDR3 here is CASSYEDNSPLHF. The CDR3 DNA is TGCGCCAGCAGCTACGAGGACAATTCACCCCTCCACTTC.

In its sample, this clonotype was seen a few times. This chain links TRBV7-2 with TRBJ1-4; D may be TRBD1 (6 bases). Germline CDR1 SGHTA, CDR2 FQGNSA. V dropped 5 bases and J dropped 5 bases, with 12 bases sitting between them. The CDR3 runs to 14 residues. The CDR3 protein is CASSRDRINEKLFF. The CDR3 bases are TGTGCCAGCAGCCGCGACAGGATAAATGAAAAACTGTTTTTT.

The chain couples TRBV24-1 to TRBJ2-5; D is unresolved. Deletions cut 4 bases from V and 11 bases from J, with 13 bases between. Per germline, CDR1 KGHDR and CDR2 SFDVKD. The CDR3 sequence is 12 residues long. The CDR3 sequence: CATSESRGEQYF. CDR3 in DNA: TGTGCCACCAGTGAGTCTAGAGGTGAGCAGTACTTC.

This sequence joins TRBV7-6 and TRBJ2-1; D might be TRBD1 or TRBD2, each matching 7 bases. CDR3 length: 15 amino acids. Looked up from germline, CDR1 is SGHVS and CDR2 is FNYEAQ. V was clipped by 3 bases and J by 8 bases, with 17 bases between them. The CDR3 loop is CASSFRDSGDYEQFF. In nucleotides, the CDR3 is TGTGCCAGCAGCTTCCGGGACAGCGGGGACTATGAGCAGTTCTTC. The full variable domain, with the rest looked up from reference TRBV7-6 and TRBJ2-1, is GAGVSQSPRYKVTKRGQDVALRCDPISGHVSLYWYRQALGQGPEFLTYFNYEAQQDKSGLPNDRFSAERPEGSISTLTIQRTEQRDSAMYRCASSFRDSGDYEQFFGPGTRLTVL.

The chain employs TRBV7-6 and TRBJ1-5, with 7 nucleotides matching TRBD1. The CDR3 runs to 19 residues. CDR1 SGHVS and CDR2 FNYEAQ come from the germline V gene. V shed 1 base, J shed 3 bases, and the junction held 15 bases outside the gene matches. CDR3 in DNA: TGTGCCAGCAGCTTAGTTCCCCCCCAGAAGGGGGCGGACAATCAGCCCCAGCATTTT. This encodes CASSLVPPQKGADNQPQHF.

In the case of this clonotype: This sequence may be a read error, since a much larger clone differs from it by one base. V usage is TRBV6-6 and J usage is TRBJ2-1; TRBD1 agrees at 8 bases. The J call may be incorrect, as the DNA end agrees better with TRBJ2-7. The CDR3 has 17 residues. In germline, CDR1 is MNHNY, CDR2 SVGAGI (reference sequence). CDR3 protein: CASSYSADRVAYNEQYF. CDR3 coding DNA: TGTGCCAGCAGTTACTCGGCGGACAGGGTTGCCTACAATGAGCAGTACTTC.

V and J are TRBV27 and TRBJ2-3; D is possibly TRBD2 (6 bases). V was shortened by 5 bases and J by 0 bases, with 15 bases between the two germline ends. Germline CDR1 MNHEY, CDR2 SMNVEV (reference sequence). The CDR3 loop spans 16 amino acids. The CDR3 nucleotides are TGTGCCAGCAGTCTCACGCCCGGGACTAGCACAGATACGCAGTATTTT. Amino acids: CASSLTPGTSTDTQYF.

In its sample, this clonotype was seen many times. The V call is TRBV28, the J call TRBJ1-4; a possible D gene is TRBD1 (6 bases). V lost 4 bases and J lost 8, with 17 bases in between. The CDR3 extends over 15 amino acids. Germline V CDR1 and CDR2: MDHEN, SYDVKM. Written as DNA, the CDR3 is TGTGCCAGCAGTTCCCAAAGACAGGCACGCGAAAAACTGTTTTTT. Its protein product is CASSSQRQAREKLFF.

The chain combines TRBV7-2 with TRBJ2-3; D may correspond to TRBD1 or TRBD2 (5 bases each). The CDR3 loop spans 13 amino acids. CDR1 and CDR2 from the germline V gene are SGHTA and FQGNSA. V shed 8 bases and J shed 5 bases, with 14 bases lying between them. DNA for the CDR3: TGTGCCAGCCGAAGCGGTGGGGGAGATACGCAGTATTTT. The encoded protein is CASRSGGGDTQYF.

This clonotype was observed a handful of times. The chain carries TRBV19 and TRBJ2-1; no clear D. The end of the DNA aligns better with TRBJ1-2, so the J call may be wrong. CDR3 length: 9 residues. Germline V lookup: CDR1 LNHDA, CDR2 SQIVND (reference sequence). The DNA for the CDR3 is TGTGCCAGTGGACGTGGCTACACCTTC. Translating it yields CASGRGYTF.

Here the CDR3 reads CASSPTGTGANEQYF. The CDR3 coding sequence is TGTGCCAGCAGCCCAACCGGGACAGGCGCGAATGAGCAGTACTTC. V gene TRBV7-3 combines with J gene TRBJ1-1; 8 bases align to TRBD1. Judging by the DNA end, TRBJ2-7 fits better; the J call may be wrong. Germline V gene data show CDR1 as SGHTA and CDR2 as FQGTGA. The CDR3 runs 15 residues.

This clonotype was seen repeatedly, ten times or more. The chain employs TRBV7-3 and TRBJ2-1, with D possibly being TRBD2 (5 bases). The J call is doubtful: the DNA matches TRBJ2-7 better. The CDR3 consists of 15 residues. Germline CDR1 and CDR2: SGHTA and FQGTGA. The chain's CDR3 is CASSLRETPYNEQYF. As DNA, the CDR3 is TGTGCCAGCAGCTTAAGGGAGACCCCCTACAATGAGCAGTACTTC.

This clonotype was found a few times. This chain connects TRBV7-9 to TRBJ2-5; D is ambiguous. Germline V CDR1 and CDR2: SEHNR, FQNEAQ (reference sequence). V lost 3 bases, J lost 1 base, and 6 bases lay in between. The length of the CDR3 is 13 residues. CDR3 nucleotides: TGTGCCAGCAGCTTCGGGCTCCAAGAGACCCAGTACTTC. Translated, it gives CASSFGLQETQYF.

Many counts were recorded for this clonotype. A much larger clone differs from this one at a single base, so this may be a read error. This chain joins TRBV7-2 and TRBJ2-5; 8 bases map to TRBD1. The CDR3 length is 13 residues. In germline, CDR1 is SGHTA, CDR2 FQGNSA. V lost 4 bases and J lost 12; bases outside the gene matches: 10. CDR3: CASSSNTGGGKYF. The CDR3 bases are TGTGCCAGCAGCTCCAATACAGGGGGAGGTAAGTACTTC.